This T cell receptor (beta chain) comes out of a study of T-cell memory formation after mild COVID-19. Study results and limitations: CD4/CD8 balance held among clones contracting day 15 to 85, and later expanders leaned CD4+. Whether second-wave clones peaking at day 37 were SARS-CoV-2 specific went unconfirmed. Pre-infection memory showed some responding clones, and this suggested that cross-reactive memory joined.

Regarding this clonotype: Its specificity is not known.

A 5'RACE reaction primed in the constant segment made cDNA libraries of TCR alpha and TCR beta, and these carried sample barcodes and UMIs. Each CDR3 protein is one row after TCRdb ran MiXCR on the 5' RACE reads. The sample gives under 700,000 distinct CDR3 sequences, around 21% of which show up once; around 13% is in the top ten. V gave up 0 bases and J gave up 7 bases; unmatched junction bases: 10. The germline V gene encodes CDR1 LGHNA and CDR2 YNFKEQ. The CDR3 sequence is 16 residues long. Sequenced sample: PBMCs or a T cell subset sorted from them (not recorded which). The chain employs TRBV4-2 and TRBJ2-7; TRBD1 matches 9 bases. This clonotype originated in an adult woman who had mild COVID-19 (a few samples of this study predate the infection). Cell type and time point are not known. As DNA, the CDR3 is TGTGCCAGCAGCCAAGATTATTGGGGACAGGGTAGGGAGCAGTACTTC. Amino acid sequence: CASSQDYWGQGREQYF.